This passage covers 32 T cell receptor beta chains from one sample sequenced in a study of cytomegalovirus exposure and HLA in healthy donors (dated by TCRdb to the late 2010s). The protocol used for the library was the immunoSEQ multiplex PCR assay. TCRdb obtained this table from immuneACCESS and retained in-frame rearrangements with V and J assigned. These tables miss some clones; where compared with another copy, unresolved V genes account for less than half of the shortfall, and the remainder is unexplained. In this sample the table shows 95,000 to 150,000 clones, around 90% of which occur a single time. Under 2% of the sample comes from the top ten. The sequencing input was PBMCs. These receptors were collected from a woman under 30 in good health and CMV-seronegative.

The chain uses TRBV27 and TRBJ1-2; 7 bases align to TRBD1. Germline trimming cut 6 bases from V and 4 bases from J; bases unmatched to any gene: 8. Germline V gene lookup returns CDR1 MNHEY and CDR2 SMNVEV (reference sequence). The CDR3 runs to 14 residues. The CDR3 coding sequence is TGTGCCAGCAGCAAGACAGGGTCCCCCTATGGCTACACCTTC. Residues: CASSKTGSPYGYTF.

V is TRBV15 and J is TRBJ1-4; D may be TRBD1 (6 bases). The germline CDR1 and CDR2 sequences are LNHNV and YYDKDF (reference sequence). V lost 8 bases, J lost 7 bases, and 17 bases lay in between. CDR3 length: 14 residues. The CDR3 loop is CATHLRGKGEKLFF. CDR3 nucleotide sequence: TGTGCCACCCACCTCAGGGGCAAGGGTGAAAAACTGTTTTTT.

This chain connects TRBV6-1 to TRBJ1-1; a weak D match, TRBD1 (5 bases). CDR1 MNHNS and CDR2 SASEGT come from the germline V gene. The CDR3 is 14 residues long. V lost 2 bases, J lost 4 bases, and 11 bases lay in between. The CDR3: CASSERGDGTEAFF. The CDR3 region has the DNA TGTGCCAGCAGTGAACGGGGGGATGGCACTGAAGCTTTCTTT.

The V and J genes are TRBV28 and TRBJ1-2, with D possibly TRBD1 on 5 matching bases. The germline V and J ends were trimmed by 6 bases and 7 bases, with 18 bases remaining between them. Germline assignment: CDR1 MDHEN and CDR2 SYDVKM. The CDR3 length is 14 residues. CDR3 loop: CASRTPTGEGGYTF. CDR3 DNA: TGTGCCAGCAGGACCCCTACGGGGGAGGGTGGCTACACCTTC.

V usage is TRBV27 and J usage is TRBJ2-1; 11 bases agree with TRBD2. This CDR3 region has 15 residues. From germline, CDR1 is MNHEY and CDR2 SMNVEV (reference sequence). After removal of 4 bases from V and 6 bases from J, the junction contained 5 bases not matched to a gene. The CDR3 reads CASSSLAGGSNEQFF. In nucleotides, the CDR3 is TGTGCCAGCAGTTCTCTAGCGGGAGGCTCCAATGAGCAGTTCTTC.

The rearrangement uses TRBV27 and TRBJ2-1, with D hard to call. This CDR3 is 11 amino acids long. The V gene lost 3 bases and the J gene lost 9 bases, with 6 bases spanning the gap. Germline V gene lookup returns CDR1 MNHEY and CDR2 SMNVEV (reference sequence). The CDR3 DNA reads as TGTGCCAGCAGTTTGGTCGGTGAGCAGTTCTTC. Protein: CASSLVGEQFF.

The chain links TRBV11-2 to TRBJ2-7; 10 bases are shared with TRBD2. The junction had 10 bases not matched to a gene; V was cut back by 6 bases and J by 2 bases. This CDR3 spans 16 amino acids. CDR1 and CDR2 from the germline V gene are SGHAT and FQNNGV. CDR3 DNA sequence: TGTGCCAGCAGACCACCCGGGACTAGCGCAACCTACGAGCAGTACTTC. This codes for CASRPPGTSATYEQYF.

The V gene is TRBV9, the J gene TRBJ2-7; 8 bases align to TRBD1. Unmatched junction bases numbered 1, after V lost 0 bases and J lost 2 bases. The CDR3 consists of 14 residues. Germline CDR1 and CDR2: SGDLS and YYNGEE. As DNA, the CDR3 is TGTGCCAGCAGCGTAGGGACAGGGACCTACGAGCAGTACTTC. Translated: CASSVGTGTYEQYF. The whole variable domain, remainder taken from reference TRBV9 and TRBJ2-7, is DSGVTQTPKHLITATGQRVTLRCSPRSGDLSVYWYQQSLDQGLQFLIQYYNGEERAKGNILERFSAQQFPDLHSELNLSSLELGDSALYFCASSVGTGTYEQYFGPGTRLTVT.

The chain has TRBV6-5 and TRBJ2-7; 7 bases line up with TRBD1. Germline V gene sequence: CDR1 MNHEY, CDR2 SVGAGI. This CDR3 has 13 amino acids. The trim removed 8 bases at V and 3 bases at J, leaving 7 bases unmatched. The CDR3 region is CASSGTAHYEQYF. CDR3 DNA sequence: TGTGCCAGCTCCGGGACAGCCCACTACGAGCAGTACTTC.

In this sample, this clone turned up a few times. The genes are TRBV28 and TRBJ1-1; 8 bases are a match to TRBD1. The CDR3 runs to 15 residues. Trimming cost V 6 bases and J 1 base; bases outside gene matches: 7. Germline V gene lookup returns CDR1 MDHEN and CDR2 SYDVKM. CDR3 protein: CASRWTGLPNTEAFF. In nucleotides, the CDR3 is TGTGCCAGCAGATGGACAGGGCTCCCGAACACTGAAGCTTTCTTT.

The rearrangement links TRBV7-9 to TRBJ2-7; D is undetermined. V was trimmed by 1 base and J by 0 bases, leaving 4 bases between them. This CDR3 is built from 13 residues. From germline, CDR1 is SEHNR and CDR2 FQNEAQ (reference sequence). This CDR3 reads CASSLDSSYEQYF. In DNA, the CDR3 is TGTGCCAGCAGCTTAGACAGCTCCTACGAGCAGTACTTC.

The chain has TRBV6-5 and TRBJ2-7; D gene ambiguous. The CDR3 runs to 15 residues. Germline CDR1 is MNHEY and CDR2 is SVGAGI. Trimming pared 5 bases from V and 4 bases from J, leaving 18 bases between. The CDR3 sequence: CASSLTATEQYEQYF. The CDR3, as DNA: TGTGCCAGCAGTCTGACGGCAACAGAACAATACGAGCAGTACTTC.

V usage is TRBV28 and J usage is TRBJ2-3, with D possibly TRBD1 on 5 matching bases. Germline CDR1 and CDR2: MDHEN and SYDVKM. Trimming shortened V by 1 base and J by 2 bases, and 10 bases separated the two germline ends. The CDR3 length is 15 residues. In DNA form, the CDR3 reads TGTGCCAGCAGTTTATCCCAGGGAAACACAGATACGCAGTATTTT. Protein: CASSLSQGNTDTQYF.

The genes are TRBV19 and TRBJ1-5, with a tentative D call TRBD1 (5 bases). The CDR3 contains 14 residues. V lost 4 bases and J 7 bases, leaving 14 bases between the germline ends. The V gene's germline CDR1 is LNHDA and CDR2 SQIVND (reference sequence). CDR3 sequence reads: CASSNWQGVQPQHF. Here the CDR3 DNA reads TGTGCCAGTAGTAACTGGCAGGGCGTCCAGCCCCAGCATTTT.

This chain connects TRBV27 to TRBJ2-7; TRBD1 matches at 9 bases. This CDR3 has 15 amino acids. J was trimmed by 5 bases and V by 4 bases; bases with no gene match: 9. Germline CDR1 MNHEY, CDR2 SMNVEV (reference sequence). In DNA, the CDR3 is TGTGCCAGCAGTTCAACCGGGACAGGGTTTGACGAGCAGTACTTC. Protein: CASSSTGTGFDEQYF.

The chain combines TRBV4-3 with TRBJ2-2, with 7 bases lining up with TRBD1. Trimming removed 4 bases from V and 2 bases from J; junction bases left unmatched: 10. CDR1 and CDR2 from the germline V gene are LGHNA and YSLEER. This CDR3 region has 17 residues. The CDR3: CASSLGTAALNTGELFF. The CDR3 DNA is TGCGCCAGCAGCCTCGGGACAGCTGCCCTTAACACCGGGGAGCTGTTTTTT.

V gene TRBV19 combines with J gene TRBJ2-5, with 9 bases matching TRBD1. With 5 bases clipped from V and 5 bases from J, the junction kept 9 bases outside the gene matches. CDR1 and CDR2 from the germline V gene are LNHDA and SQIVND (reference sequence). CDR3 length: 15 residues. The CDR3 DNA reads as TGTGCCAGTAGTCCTGGGACAGGGAGGAGTGAGACCCAGTACTTC. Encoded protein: CASSPGTGRSETQYF. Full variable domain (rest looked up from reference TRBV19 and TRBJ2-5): DGGITQSPKYLFRKEGQNVTLSCEQNLNHDAMYWYRQDPGQGLRLIYYSQIVNDFQKGDIAEGYSVSREKKESFPLTVTSAQKNPTAFYLCASSPGTGRSETQYFGPGTRLLVL.

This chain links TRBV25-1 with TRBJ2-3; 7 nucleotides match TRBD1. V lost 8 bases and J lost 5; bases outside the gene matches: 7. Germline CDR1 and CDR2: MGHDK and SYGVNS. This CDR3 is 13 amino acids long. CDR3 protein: CASSRQGGDTQYF. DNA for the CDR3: TGTGCCAGCTCTCGACAGGGTGGAGATACGCAGTATTTT.

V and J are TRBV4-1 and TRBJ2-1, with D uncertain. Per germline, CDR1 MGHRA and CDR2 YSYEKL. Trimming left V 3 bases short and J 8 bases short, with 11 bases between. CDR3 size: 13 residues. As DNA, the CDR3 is TGCGCCAGCAGCCAGATACCCCGGGATGAGCAGTTCTTC. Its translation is CASSQIPRDEQFF.

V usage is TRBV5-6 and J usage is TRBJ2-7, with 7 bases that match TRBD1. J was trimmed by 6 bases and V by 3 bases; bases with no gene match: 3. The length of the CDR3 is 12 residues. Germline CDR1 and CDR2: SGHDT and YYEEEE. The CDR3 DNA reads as TGTGCCAGCAGCTGGGGGACAGCCGAGCAGTACTTC. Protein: CASSWGTAEQYF.

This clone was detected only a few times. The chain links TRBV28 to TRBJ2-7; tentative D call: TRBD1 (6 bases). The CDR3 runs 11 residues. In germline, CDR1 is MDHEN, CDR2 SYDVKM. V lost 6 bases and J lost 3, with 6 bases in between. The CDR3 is CASRTGYEQYF. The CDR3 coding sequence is TGTGCCAGCAGGACAGGCTACGAGCAGTACTTC.

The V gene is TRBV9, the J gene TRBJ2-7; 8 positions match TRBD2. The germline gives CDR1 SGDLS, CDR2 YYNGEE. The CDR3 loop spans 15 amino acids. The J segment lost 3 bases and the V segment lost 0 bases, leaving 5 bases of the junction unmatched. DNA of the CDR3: TGTGCCAGCAGCGTAGCCGGGACTAGTAGCTACGAGCAGTACTTC. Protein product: CASSVAGTSSYEQYF.

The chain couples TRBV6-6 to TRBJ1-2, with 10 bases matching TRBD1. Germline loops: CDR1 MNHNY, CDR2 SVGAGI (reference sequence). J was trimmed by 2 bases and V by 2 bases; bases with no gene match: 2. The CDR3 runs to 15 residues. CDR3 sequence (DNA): TGTGCCAGCAGTTACGGGACAGGGGTGAACTATGGCTACACCTTC. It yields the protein CASSYGTGVNYGYTF.

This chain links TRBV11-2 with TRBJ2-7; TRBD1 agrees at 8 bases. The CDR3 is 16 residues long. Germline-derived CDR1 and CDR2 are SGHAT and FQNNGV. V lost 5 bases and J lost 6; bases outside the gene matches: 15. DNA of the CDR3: TGTGCCAGCAGCCGTACAGACAGGGGACTGCCTGGCGAGCAGTACTTC. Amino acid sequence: CASSRTDRGLPGEQYF. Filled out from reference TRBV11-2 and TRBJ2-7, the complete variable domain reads EAGVAQSPRYKIIEKRQSVAFWCNPISGHATLYWYQQILGQGPKLLIQFQNNGVVDDSQLPKDRFSAERLKGVDSTLKIQPAKLEDSAVYLCASSRTDRGLPGEQYFGPGTRLTVT.

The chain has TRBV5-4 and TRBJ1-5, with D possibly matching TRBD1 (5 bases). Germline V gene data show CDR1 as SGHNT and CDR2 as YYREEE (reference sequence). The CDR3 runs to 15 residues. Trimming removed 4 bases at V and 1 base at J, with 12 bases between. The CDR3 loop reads CASSPGVGSNQPQHF. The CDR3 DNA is TGTGCCAGCAGCCCGGGGGTGGGAAGCAATCAGCCCCAGCATTTT.

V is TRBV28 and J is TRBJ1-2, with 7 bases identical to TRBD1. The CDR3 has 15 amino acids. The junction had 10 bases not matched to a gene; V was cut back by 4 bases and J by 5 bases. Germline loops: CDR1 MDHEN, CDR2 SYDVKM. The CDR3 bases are TGTGCCAGCAGTTCCCCTACAGGGGCGGGGTATGGCTACACCTTC. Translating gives CASSSPTGAGYGYTF.

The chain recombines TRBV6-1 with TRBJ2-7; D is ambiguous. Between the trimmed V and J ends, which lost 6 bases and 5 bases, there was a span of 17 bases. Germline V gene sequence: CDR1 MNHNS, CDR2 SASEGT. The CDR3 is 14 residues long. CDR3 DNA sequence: TGTGCCAGCAGGGCGGATGGCCGGTTTGACGAGCAGTACTTC. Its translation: CASRADGRFDEQYF.

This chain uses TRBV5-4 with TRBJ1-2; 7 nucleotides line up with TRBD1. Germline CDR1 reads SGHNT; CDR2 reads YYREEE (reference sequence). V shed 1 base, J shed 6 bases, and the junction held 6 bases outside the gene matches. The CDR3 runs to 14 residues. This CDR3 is CASSLPQGFDGYTF. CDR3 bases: TGTGCCAGCAGCTTGCCACAGGGGTTTGATGGCTACACCTTC.

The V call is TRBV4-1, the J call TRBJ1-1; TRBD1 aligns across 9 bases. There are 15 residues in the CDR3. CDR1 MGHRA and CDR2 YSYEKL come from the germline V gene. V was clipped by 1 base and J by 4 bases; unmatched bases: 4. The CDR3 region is CASSQVNRGPTEAFF. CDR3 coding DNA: TGCGCCAGCAGCCAAGTAAACAGGGGGCCCACTGAAGCTTTCTTT.

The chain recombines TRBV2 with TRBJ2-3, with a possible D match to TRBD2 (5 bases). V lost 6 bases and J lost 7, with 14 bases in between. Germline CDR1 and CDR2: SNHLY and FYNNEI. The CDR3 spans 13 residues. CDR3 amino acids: CASRAGILYTQYF. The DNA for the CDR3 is TGTGCCAGCAGGGCCGGGATACTTTATACGCAGTATTTT.

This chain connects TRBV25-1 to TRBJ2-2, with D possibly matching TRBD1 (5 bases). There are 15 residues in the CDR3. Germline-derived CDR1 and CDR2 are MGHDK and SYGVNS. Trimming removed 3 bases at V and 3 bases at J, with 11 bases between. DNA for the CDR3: TGTGCCAGCAGTGACAGGGATCTGTACACCGGGGAGCTGTTTTTT. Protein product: CASSDRDLYTGELFF.

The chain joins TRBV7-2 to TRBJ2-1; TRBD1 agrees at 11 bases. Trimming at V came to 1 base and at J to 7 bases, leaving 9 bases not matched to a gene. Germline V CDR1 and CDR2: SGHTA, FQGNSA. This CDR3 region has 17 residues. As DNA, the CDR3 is TGTGCCAGCAGCTTAGGGGGACAGGGGGTGAGAAGGAATGAGCAGTTCTTC. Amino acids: CASSLGGQGVRRNEQFF.